This TCR beta chain comes out of a study of cytomegalovirus exposure and HLA in healthy donors. Overall study context: About 80 million unique TCRs from HLA-typed donors were held in an early data release. Falling in the Caucasian-associated ancestry cluster were about four fifths of approximately 410 genotyped donors. Findings and limits, study-wide: V- and J-gene trimming of TCR beta was linked (in a later analysis) to a missense DCLRE1C variant.

CDR3 length: 15 amino acids. Trimming took 5 bases from V and 0 from J; bases not matched to a gene: 4. The germline V gene encodes CDR1 SGHTA and CDR2 FQGNSA. To note about this clone: Its antigen is not known.

The PCR made use of 60 Vbeta and 13 Jbeta primers. Produced via immunoSEQ multiplex PCR; TCRdb's table is partial and in-frame only. Here the sample spans approximately 44,000 clones, around 90% being singletons. The V and J genes are TRBV7-2 and TRBJ1-5, with TRBD1 identical over 7 bases. This TCR came from a woman between 40 and 50 years old in good health and CMV-seropositive. Material: PBMCs. Here the CDR3 reads CASSTTGTSNQPQHF. The CDR3 bases are TGTGCCAGCAGCACGACAGGGACTAGCAATCAGCCCCAGCATTTT.